This TCR beta chain appears in the sequencing data of a study of CD8 T cells in Susac syndrome. RNA totalling roughly 0.45 to 1 ug underwent reverse transcription with random hexamers. TCRdb re-analysed the immunoSEQ multiplex PCR reads in MiXCR, keeping a single row per CDR3 protein. The table shows roughly 400,000 distinct CDR3 sequences, with approximately 85% occurring only once. Germline V gives CDR1 SEHNR, CDR2 FQNEAQ (reference sequence). Deletions cut 1 base from V and 0 bases from J, with 11 bases between. This CDR3 spans 16 amino acids. Sequencing was carried out using CD8+ T cells from PBMCs. The sequence was obtained from a human donor with multiple sclerosis. The chain carries TRBV7-9 and TRBJ2-3, with D perhaps assigned TRBD1 or TRBD2 (5 bases each). The CDR3 sequence is CASSLGGTDSTDTQYF. In nucleotides, the CDR3 is TGTGCCAGCAGCTTAGGGGGGACGGATAGCACAGATACGCAGTATTTT.